The 21 T cell receptor beta chains listed next were all sequenced from one sample in a study of blood T cell repertoires in COVID-19. Here immunoSEQ multiplex PCR was the method, and the copy in TCRdb shows in-frame clones only, minus some. The table shows roughly 200,000 clones, with around 77% occurring only once. The sequenced sample consisted of peripheral blood. These receptors were collected from a man aged 65 to 85 with active or convalescent COVID-19.

The chain employs TRBV6-5 and TRBJ1-5; D remains ambiguous. Germline V lookup: CDR1 MNHEY, CDR2 SVGAGI. V lost 0 bases and J lost 5, with 8 bases in between. This CDR3 has 14 residues. This CDR3 is CASSYSQNDQPQHF. Written as DNA, the CDR3 is TGTGCCAGCAGTTACTCACAGAACGATCAGCCCCAGCATTTT.

V usage is TRBV2 and J usage is TRBJ1-4, with D possibly matching TRBD1 (5 bases). The germline V and J ends were trimmed by 10 bases and 8 bases, with 17 bases remaining between them. The CDR3 consists of 13 residues. Germline loops: CDR1 SNHLY, CDR2 FYNNEI. CDR3 sequence reads: CATWRGKSEKLFF. The CDR3 DNA reads as TGTGCCACCTGGAGGGGAAAGAGCGAAAAACTGTTTTTT.

This clone was seen a handful of times. The chain links TRBV6-6 to TRBJ2-7; 15 bases match TRBD2. From germline, CDR1 is MNHNY and CDR2 SVGAGI (reference sequence). Germline trimming cut 6 bases from V and 2 bases from J; bases unmatched to any gene: 2. This CDR3 has 15 amino acids. The CDR3 spells CASRGLAGGTYEQYF. Written as DNA, the CDR3 is TGTGCCAGCAGGGGACTAGCGGGAGGCACCTACGAGCAGTACTTC.

This chain uses TRBV2 with TRBJ2-7; unclear D gene. Germline CDR1 and CDR2: SNHLY and FYNNEI. The CDR3 sequence is 14 residues long. Trimming cost V 7 bases and J 0 bases, with 13 bases left between them. The CDR3 nucleotides read TGTGCCAGCATGGTACAGCCTAACTCCTACGAGCAGTACTTC. It codes for CASMVQPNSYEQYF.

This clone was recorded once. The rearrangement links TRBV5-1 to TRBJ2-5; 8 positions agree with TRBD1. J gave up 5 bases and V 3 bases, and 9 bases lay outside the gene matches. The CDR3 is 15 amino acids. Germline-derived CDR1 and CDR2 are SGHRS and YFSETQ. CDR3 loop: CASSSQGQGLETQYF. In DNA, the CDR3 is TGCGCCAGCAGCTCGCAAGGACAGGGATTGGAGACCCAGTACTTC. The full variable domain, with the rest looked up from reference TRBV5-1 and TRBJ2-5, is KAGVTQTPRYLIKTRGQQVTLSCSPISGHRSVSWYQQTPGQGLQFLFEYFSETQRNKGNFPGRFSGRQFSNSRSEMNVSTLELGDSALYLCASSSQGQGLETQYFGPGTRLLVL.

The chain has TRBV11-1 and TRBJ2-3; 11 bases fit TRBD2. This CDR3 region has 16 residues. Trimming removed 5 bases from V and 0 bases from J; junction bases left unmatched: 4. Germline CDR1 is SGHAT and CDR2 is FQDESV (reference sequence). The CDR3 DNA follows: TGTGCCAGCAGCCCGGGGACTAGCGGTAGCACAGATACGCAGTATTTT. Translated: CASSPGTSGSTDTQYF.

This clone was seen a single time. This chain connects TRBV30 to TRBJ1-5, with D maybe TRBD1 (6 bases). V was pared by 2 bases and J by 4 bases, with 30 bases between. The germline V gene encodes CDR1 GTSNPN and CDR2 SVGIG (reference sequence). The CDR3 spans 20 residues. Written as DNA, the CDR3 is TGTGCCTGGAGTACGGCCCAACAGGGCCGACTTACAGTACTGAATCAGCCCCAGCATTTT. Amino acids: CAWSTAQQGRLTVLNQPQHF.

V and J are TRBV7-9 and TRBJ1-2, with D possibly being TRBD1 (5 bases). The germline V and J ends were trimmed by 4 bases and 2 bases, with 11 bases remaining between them. The CDR3 is made up of 14 amino acids. Germline V gene sequence: CDR1 SEHNR, CDR2 FQNEAQ (reference sequence). This CDR3 reads CASSSGQGNYGYTF. For the CDR3, the DNA is TGTGCCAGCAGCTCCGGACAAGGAAACTATGGCTACACCTTC.

The chain joins TRBV7-3 to TRBJ2-2; D perhaps matches TRBD2 (5 bases). This CDR3 region has 15 residues. Trimming shortened V by 2 bases and J by 7 bases, and 14 bases separated the two germline ends. The germline V gene encodes CDR1 SGHTA and CDR2 FQGTGA. CDR3 amino acids: CASSLGSARGGELFF. The CDR3 DNA reads as TGTGCCAGCAGCTTAGGAAGCGCCCGGGGCGGGGAGCTGTTTTTT. Variable domain in full (rest from reference TRBV7-3 and TRBJ2-2): GAGVSQTPSNKVTEKGKYVELRCDPISGHTALYWYRQSLGQGPEFLIYFQGTGAADDSGLPNDRFFAVRPEGSVSTLKIQRTERGDSAVYLCASSLGSARGGELFFGEGSRLTVL.

In this sample, this clone turned up a few times. This sequence joins TRBV24-1 and TRBJ2-3, with 10 bases fitting TRBD2. The CDR3 covers 15 residues. Germline assignment: CDR1 KGHDR and CDR2 SFDVKD. V gave up 3 bases and J gave up 5 bases; unmatched junction bases: 4. The CDR3 DNA reads as TGTGCCACCAGTGATGGGCTAGCGGGGGTAGATACGCAGTATTTT. It encodes CATSDGLAGVDTQYF.

This clone was seen once. The chain combines TRBV7-2 with TRBJ1-1, with D possibly being TRBD1 (5 bases). The CDR3 covers 12 residues. Trimming left V 5 bases short and J 7 bases short, with 11 bases between. The germline CDR1 and CDR2 sequences are SGHTA and FQGNSA. The CDR3 nucleotides read TGTGCCAGCAGCCGTTACGGGGGTGAAGCTTTCTTT. Translated, it gives CASSRYGGEAFF.

Turning to this clone: Other nucleotide sequences from this sample produce the same CDR3. The chain is built from TRBV5-1 and TRBJ1-5, with 8 bases lining up with TRBD1. This CDR3 region has 15 residues. CDR1 SGHRS and CDR2 YFSETQ come from the germline V gene. J gave up 3 bases and V 4 bases, and 6 bases lay outside the gene matches. CDR3 sequence: CASSVGQGDNQPQHF. The CDR3 DNA reads as TGCGCCAGCAGCGTCGGACAGGGAGACAATCAGCCCCAGCATTTT.

The chain joins TRBV10-3 to TRBJ1-3; D is unresolved. Germline CDR1 and CDR2: ENHRY and SYGVKD. The CDR3 sequence is 15 residues long. Trimming removed 2 bases from V and 0 bases from J, with 8 bases in between. CDR3 bases: TGTGCCATCAGTGAGACGGTTATCTCTGGAAACACCATATATTTT. This translates into CAISETVISGNTIYF.

This chain connects TRBV5-1 to TRBJ2-3, with 8 bases fitting TRBD2. Germline V gene sequence: CDR1 SGHRS, CDR2 YFSETQ. The V and J ends lost 4 bases and 6 bases, in that order; junction bases with no gene match: 10. CDR3 length: 15 amino acids. CDR3 residues: CASSLDPGGSDTQYF. CDR3 nucleotide sequence: TGCGCCAGCAGCCTAGACCCGGGGGGGTCGGATACGCAGTATTTT. Supplemented by reference TRBV5-1 and TRBJ2-3, the full variable domain reads KAGVTQTPRYLIKTRGQQVTLSCSPISGHRSVSWYQQTPGQGLQFLFEYFSETQRNKGNFPGRFSGRQFSNSRSEMNVSTLELGDSALYLCASSLDPGGSDTQYFGPGTRLTVL.

The gene calls are TRBV2 and TRBJ2-1, with TRBD1 identical over 7 bases. This CDR3 comprises 10 residues. After removal of 10 bases from V and 14 bases from J, the junction contained 8 bases not matched to a gene. Germline V gene sequence: CDR1 SNHLY, CDR2 FYNNEI. CDR3 region: CAIQGGLKFF. In nucleotides, the CDR3 is TGTGCCATCCAAGGGGGCCTGAAGTTCTTC.

A note on this clone: The same CDR3 can be traced to other DNA sequences in this sample. This rearrangement joins TRBV5-1 to TRBJ2-5; TRBD1 matches 7 bases. The CDR3 has 14 residues. The ends lost 4 bases at V and 1 base at J; junction bases unmatched: 4. Germline V gene sequence: CDR1 SGHRS, CDR2 YFSETQ. CDR3: CASSPGTAQETQYF. The CDR3 bases are TGCGCCAGCAGCCCGGGGACAGCCCAAGAGACCCAGTACTTC.

This chain links TRBV6-5 with TRBJ2-7, with 8 positions matching TRBD1. The trim removed 4 bases at V and 4 bases at J, leaving 6 bases unmatched. Germline assignment: CDR1 MNHEY and CDR2 SVGAGI. This CDR3 is built from 14 residues. CDR3 sequence reads: CASSLLDREYEQYF. The CDR3 DNA is TGTGCCAGCAGTTTACTGGACAGGGAATACGAGCAGTACTTC.

Only one count was recorded for this clone. CDR3 residues: CASSLELAGGADTQYF. Written as DNA, the CDR3 is TGTGCCAGCAGCTTAGAGCTAGCGGGGGGCGCGGATACGCAGTATTTT. The rearrangement joins TRBV7-2 to TRBJ2-3; TRBD2 matches at 11 bases. V lost 1 base to trimming and J lost 6 bases; unmatched junction nucleotides: 6. CDR1 and CDR2 from the germline V gene are SGHTA and FQGNSA. CDR3 length: 16 residues.

The rearrangement links TRBV19 to TRBJ1-5, with 7 bases identical to TRBD1. The trim removed 3 bases at V and 6 bases at J, leaving 5 bases unmatched. The CDR3 sequence is 14 residues long. Germline CDR1 reads LNHDA; CDR2 reads SQIVND (reference sequence). CDR3 DNA sequence: TGTGCCAGTAGTATGGGACAGAAAGGTCAGCCCCAGCATTTT. Translated, it gives CASSMGQKGQPQHF.

The chain uses TRBV7-2 and TRBJ1-5, with a weak D call TRBD1 (6 bases). Between the trimmed V and J ends, which lost 5 bases and 7 bases, there was a span of 18 bases. Germline assignment: CDR1 SGHTA and CDR2 FQGNSA. The CDR3 spans 15 residues. CDR3 DNA: TGTGCCAGCAGCCCCGGGACACGCTCGGGACAGCCCCAGCATTTT. Translated: CASSPGTRSGQPQHF.

The CDR3 loop reads CAWSPEQGASLYGYTF. The CDR3 DNA reads as TGTGCCTGGTCGCCCGAACAGGGGGCTTCCCTCTATGGCTACACCTTC. V usage is TRBV30 and J usage is TRBJ1-2; 9 bases match TRBD1. CDR1 is GTSNPN, CDR2 SVGIG, per germline (reference sequence). J gave up 4 bases and V 5 bases, and 14 bases lay outside the gene matches. This CDR3 is 16 amino acids long.